These T cell receptor beta chains were read from a single sample in a study of cytomegalovirus exposure and HLA in healthy donors. Repertoires were generated with immunoSEQ multiplex PCR, while TCRdb's copy carries only in-frame clones and drops some. The table records about 130,000 clones, approximately 80% of them present only once. The sequenced material came from PBMCs. The origin of the receptors is a male donor in good health and CMV-seronegative. CDR3s include the opening cysteine and the closing phenylalanine or tryptophan. The D gene is left open where the match is weak. Only some rows state a clone size, as once, few, many or a class for expanded clones.

NA,TRBV19,14,TRBJ2-7,TRBD1,TGTGCCAGTAGTACCGGGACAGGCACCTACGAGCAGTACTTC,CASSTGTGTYEQYF
few,TRBV19,17,TRBJ1-4,NA,TGTGCCAGTAGTATAGATCGGTTGCAGGGATGGGATGAAAAACTGTTTTTT,CASSIDRLQGWDEKLFF
NA,TRBV9,15,TRBJ1-2,NA,TGTGCCAGCAGCGTAGGCTTAGACAGGCCCGATGGCTACACCTTC,CASSVGLDRPDGYTF
NA,TRBV10-1,15,TRBJ2-7,TRBD2,TGCGCCAGCAGGCTGACTAGCGGGAGATCATACGAGCAGTACTTC,CASRLTSGRSYEQYF
NA,TRBV2,12,TRBJ1-2,NA,TGTGCCAGCACCCAGGGTTACTATGGCTACACCTTC,CASTQGYYGYTF
NA,TRBV5-1,15,TRBJ2-7,TRBD1,TGCGCCAGCAGCCCGGGACAGGGGGCGATTCGGCGGGAGTACTTC,CASSPGQGAIRREYF
few,TRBV6-1,14,TRBJ1-1,NA,TGTGCCAGCGTCATCAACAGGGAAAACACTGAAGCTTTCTTT,CASVINRENTEAFF
NA,TRBV18,12,TRBJ2-7,NA,TGTGCCAGCTCATCAAACAGCTACGAGCAGTACTTC,CASSSNSYEQYF
NA,TRBV10-2,16,TRBJ2-1,NA,TGCGCCAGCAGTGAGTCGTGGGCAGGGTCCTACAATGAGCAGTTCTTC,CASSESWAGSYNEQFF
NA,TRBV7-3,15,TRBJ2-1,TRBD2,TGTGCCAGCAGCTTAAATCTGGGCGCGGGAGATGAGCAGTTCTTC,CASSLNLGAGDEQFF
NA,TRBV4-3,15,TRBJ1-5,NA,TGCGCCAGCAGCCAAGATCGGGGGGGCTGGCAGCCCCAGCATTTT,CASSQDRGGWQPQHF
NA,TRBV12-5,15,TRBJ1-5,NA,TGTGCTAGTGGTTTGGTTAAGGGGTCAAGTCAGCCCCAGCATTTT,CASGLVKGSSQPQHF
NA,TRBV6-1,15,TRBJ1-2,NA,TGTGCCAGCAGTGTTGAACAGCGGCACCTCTATGGCTACACCTTC,CASSVEQRHLYGYTF
few,TRBV29-1,15,TRBJ1-5,NA,TGCAGCGTCGCAGACGGACTCTTAGGCAATCAGCCCCAGCATTTT,CSVADGLLGNQPQHF
NA,TRBV7-2,16,TRBJ2-2,NA,TGTGCCAGCAGCTTGGGTGGCGCCAGGGCTGGCGGGGAGCTGTTTTTT,CASSLGGARAGGELFF
NA,TRBV19,13,TRBJ2-1,TRBD2,TGTGCCACCCGGGGGGTTACCTACAATGAGCAGTTCTTC,CATRGVTYNEQFF
NA,TRBV9,13,TRBJ2-5,NA,TGTGCCAGCAGCGTAGTTCCAGGAGAGACCCAGTACTTC,CASSVVPGETQYF
NA,TRBV9,13,TRBJ1-2,TRBD1,TGTGCCAGCAGCTTACAGGGGGGGTATGGCTACACCTTC,CASSLQGGYGYTF
NA,TRBV6-5,14,TRBJ1-3,NA,TGTGCCAGCAGCCGGACAGACGCTGGAAACACCATATATTTT,CASSRTDAGNTIYF
NA,TRBV18,13,TRBJ1-2,NA,TGTGCCAGCTCACCCGGGGGGAAGGTCGGCTACACCTTC,CASSPGGKVGYTF
NA,TRBV4-3,15,TRBJ2-2,TRBD1,TGCGCCAGCAGCCAAGGACAGGGGATCACCGGGGAGCTGTTTTTT,CASSQGQGITGELFF
NA,TRBV9,12,TRBJ2-7,NA,TGTGCCAGCAGCCGAGGGTTTTACGAGCAGTACTTC,CASSRGFYEQYF
NA,TRBV25-1,13,TRBJ2-4,NA,TGTGCCAGCAGTGAAGGAGGGTTAGTCATTCAGTACTTC,CASSEGGLVIQYF
once,TRBV19,15,TRBJ2-7,TRBD2,TGTGCCAGTAGTTCTCCGGGACTAGCGGGAGTCGAGCAGTACTTC,CASSSPGLAGVEQYF
NA,TRBV10-1,12,TRBJ2-7,NA,TGCGCCAGCAGGGGGGGACGGCGCGAGCAGTACTTC,CASRGGRREQYF
NA,TRBV6-6,15,TRBJ2-2,NA,TGTGCCAGCAGTTACCAAGGGGCGAACACCGGGGAGCTGTTTTTT,CASSYQGANTGELFF
few,TRBV6-1,15,TRBJ1-5,NA,TGTGCCAGCAGTGCCCCGGGGGGGGGTGAGAAGCCCCAGCATTTT,CASSAPGGGEKPQHF
once,TRBV30,13,TRBJ1-2,NA,TGTGCCTGGAGTGTAAAGGGGATAGACGGCTACACCTTC,CAWSVKGIDGYTF
NA,TRBV9,11,TRBJ1-2,NA,TGTGCCAGCAGCACGAACGAGGGCTACACCTTC,CASSTNEGYTF
few,TRBV4-1,15,TRBJ1-5,TRBD1,TGCGCCAGCAGCCAGCAGGGGGCGACCAATCAGCCCCAGCATTTT,CASSQQGATNQPQHF
NA,TRBV6-1,15,TRBJ2-5,NA,TGTGCCAGCAGTGACCCCCGAGGGATTCAAGAGACCCAGTACTTC,CASSDPRGIQETQYF
NA,TRBV2,17,TRBJ2-7,TRBD2,TGTGCCAGCAGTGAAGTTCGGCTAGCGGGAGGGGCCTACGAGCAGTACTTC,CASSEVRLAGGAYEQYF
NA,TRBV19,13,TRBJ1-5,TRBD1,TGTGCCAGTAGTACGACAGGGAATCAGCCCCAGCATTTT,CASSTTGNQPQHF
NA,TRBV5-1,14,TRBJ1-5,TRBD1,TGCGCCAGCTGGGGACAGGGGAGCAATCAGCCCCAGCATTTT,CASWGQGSNQPQHF
NA,TRBV27,16,TRBJ2-2,NA,TGTGCCAGCAGTCTCAGGGTTGGAACGAACACCGGGGAGCTGTTTTTT,CASSLRVGTNTGELFF
NA,TRBV6-5,16,TRBJ2-5,NA,TGTGCCAGCAGTTACTCGGACAGCTCAACGGGAGAGACCCAGTACTTC,CASSYSDSSTGETQYF
NA,TRBV12-5,17,TRBJ2-3,TRBD1,TGTGCTAGTGGTTTCGGTAGGGGGCCCCCGGGGACAGATACGCAGTATTTT,CASGFGRGPPGTDTQYF
few,TRBV14,16,TRBJ2-7,TRBD2,TGTGCCAGCAGCCAAGCCCTAGCGGGCCCATCCTACGAGCAGTACTTC,CASSQALAGPSYEQYF
NA,TRBV15,14,TRBJ2-7,TRBD2,TGTGCCACCAGCAAAGTAGCGGGAGTGGCCGAGCAGTACTTC,CATSKVAGVAEQYF
NA,TRBV27,16,TRBJ2-6,NA,TGTGCCAGCAGTTCAACAGGCCTCTCTGGGGCCAACGTCCTGACTTTC,CASSSTGLSGANVLTF
NA,TRBV7-9,16,TRBJ1-4,TRBD1,TGTGCCAGCAGCCCGTCAGGGGGCCCCGATAATGAAAAACTGTTTTTT,CASSPSGGPDNEKLFF
NA,TRBV18,16,TRBJ2-5,TRBD1,TGTGCCAGCTCACCACGTTTGGGACAGATCGGGGAGACCCAGTACTTC,CASSPRLGQIGETQYF
NA,TRBV7-9,15,TRBJ2-7,NA,TGTTCCAGCAGCCCACCCCAGGCGCCGGGGTACGAGCAGTACTTC,CSSSPPQAPGYEQYF
NA,TRBV19,17,TRBJ2-7,TRBD1,TGTGCCAGTAGTCCCCGGACAGGGGGCTTCCCGGACTACGAGCAGTACTTC,CASSPRTGGFPDYEQYF
NA,TRBV6-1,14,TRBJ1-5,TRBD1,TGTGCCAGCAGCGACAGGGGGCTTAATCAGCCCCAGCATTTT,CASSDRGLNQPQHF
NA,TRBV18,15,TRBJ1-2,NA,TGTGCCAGCTCCCCGACCGGGGTGAAGGACTATGGCTACACCTTC,CASSPTGVKDYGYTF
NA,TRBV11-1,11,TRBJ2-2,NA,TGTGCCAGCAGCTCCTATCGGGAGCTGTTTTTT,CASSSYRELFF
NA,TRBV9,16,TRBJ2-7,TRBD2,TGTGCCAGCAGCGTAGGAGGTAGCGGGGCCATCTACGAGCAGTACTTC,CASSVGGSGAIYEQYF
once,TRBV19,14,TRBJ1-2,NA,TGTGCCAGTATGAGGGCGCTTGGAAACTATGGCTACACCTTC,CASMRALGNYGYTF
NA,TRBV19,14,TRBJ2-2,NA,TGTGCCAGTAGTATGATGGGCGTCACCGGGGAGCTGTTTTTT,CASSMMGVTGELFF
NA,TRBV4-2,17,TRBJ2-1,TRBD2,TGTGCCAGCAGCCAAGGACTAGCGAACCTTGGGGGGAATGAGCAGTTCTTC,CASSQGLANLGGNEQFF
NA,TRBV11-2,14,TRBJ2-4,TRBD1,TGTGCCAGCAGCCATCCGGGACAGGAGAACATTCAGTACTTC,CASSHPGQENIQYF